The 22 T cell receptor beta chains given below trace back to one sample, sequenced in a study of cytomegalovirus exposure and HLA in healthy donors. Use of 60 Vbeta and 13 Jbeta primers characterized the PCR. Method: immunoSEQ multiplex PCR; TCRdb's copy keeps in-frame clones and lacks some. The table records 150,000 to 200,000 clones, 60% to 80% of them present only once. The sample comprised PBMCs. The receptor source for this set is a man aged 50 or older in good health and CMV-seropositive.

The chain combines TRBV11-2 with TRBJ2-7; D may be TRBD1 (5 bases). Germline CDR1 is SGHAT and CDR2 is FQNNGV. Trimming cost V 1 base and J 2 bases, with 9 bases left between them. There are 14 residues in the CDR3. CDR3 in amino acids: CASSLGTGAYEQYF. In DNA form, the CDR3 reads TGTGCCAGCAGCTTAGGAACAGGAGCCTACGAGCAGTACTTC.

In this sample, this clone turned up a few times. This chain joins TRBV6-1 and TRBJ1-6, with D perhaps matching TRBD1 (5 bases). The CDR3 is made up of 12 amino acids. Looked up from germline, CDR1 is MNHNS and CDR2 is SASEGT. The V and J ends lost 10 bases and 4 bases respectively, with 8 bases between them. The CDR3 DNA is TGTGCCACCAGACAGTATAATTCACCCCTCCACTTT. It specifies CATRQYNSPLHF.

There are a few counts of this clone. The chain recombines TRBV4-1 with TRBJ1-5, with 9 bases identical to TRBD1. Looked up from germline, CDR1 is MGHRA and CDR2 is YSYEKL. With V trimmed by 1 base and J by 2 bases, 6 bases remained unmatched. This CDR3 comprises 17 residues. Here the CDR3 reads CASSQVTGGGGNQPQHF. CDR3 DNA: TGCGCCAGCAGCCAAGTTACAGGGGGCGGGGGCAATCAGCCCCAGCATTTT.

This chain uses TRBV6-1 with TRBJ1-6; D unclear. The V gene lost 0 bases and the J gene lost 9 bases, with 12 bases spanning the gap. This CDR3 has 15 amino acids. Looked up from germline, CDR1 is MNHNS and CDR2 is SASEGT. The CDR3 bases are TGTGCCAGCAGTGAAGCCATCGGGGTGAGTTCACCCCTCCACTTT. Translating it yields CASSEAIGVSSPLHF.

This chain uses TRBV6-1 with TRBJ2-2; no reliable D call. Trimming stripped 4 bases from V and 4 bases from J, with 7 bases between. The germline CDR1 and CDR2 sequences are MNHNS and SASEGT. CDR3 length equals 13 residues. The CDR3 loop is CASSVHRTGELFF. CDR3 nucleotide sequence: TGTGCCAGCAGTGTACATCGCACCGGGGAGCTGTTTTTT.

The CDR3 DNA is TGCGCCAGCAGTGAGTTTAGCGGGGCCCTAGATACGCAGTATTTT. It encodes CASSEFSGALDTQYF. V gene TRBV10-1 combines with J gene TRBJ2-3; 8 nucleotides line up with TRBD2. Germline assignment: CDR1 WNHNN and CDR2 SYGVQD (reference sequence). The CDR3 has 15 amino acids. V was pared by 1 base and J by 5 bases, with 5 bases of the junction left unmatched.

This chain joins TRBV6-5 and TRBJ2-1, with D perhaps TRBD2 (6 bases). The germline V gene encodes CDR1 MNHEY and CDR2 SVGAGI. Trimming removed 9 bases at V and 12 bases at J, with 21 bases between. The CDR3 has 13 residues. Written as DNA, the CDR3 is TGTGCCAGTAGCCCGGGGGTGATATATGCGCAGTTCTTC. Residues: CASSPGVIYAQFF.

The chain uses TRBV5-6 and TRBJ2-3, with 9 bases fitting TRBD1. The J segment lost 3 bases and the V segment lost 0 bases, leaving 2 bases of the junction unmatched. The germline CDR1 and CDR2 sequences are SGHDT and YYEEEE. The CDR3 sequence is 15 residues long. CDR3 protein: CASSLGTGATDTQYF. The CDR3 DNA reads as TGTGCCAGCAGCTTGGGGACAGGGGCAACAGATACGCAGTATTTT.

V usage is TRBV19 and J usage is TRBJ1-1; D is uncertain. The germline CDR1 and CDR2 sequences are LNHDA and SQIVND (reference sequence). V lost 7 bases, J lost 1 base, and 13 bases lay in between. This CDR3 is 14 amino acids long. The CDR3, as DNA: TGTGCCAGTAATTTTCCGGCGGAGAACACTGAAGCTTTCTTT. It codes for CASNFPAENTEAFF.

The V call is TRBV28, the J call TRBJ1-2; the D is unclear. The CDR3 consists of 11 residues. Between the trimmed V and J ends, which lost 8 bases and 4 bases, there was a span of 8 bases. Germline loops: CDR1 MDHEN, CDR2 SYDVKM. CDR3 bases: TGTGCCAGCGGGCTCTTCTATGGCTACACCTTC. Its translation: CASGLFYGYTF.

DNA for the CDR3: TGTGCCAGCAGTTACGTGGCAGGGGGGATGAACTACAATGAGCAGTTCTTC. Its protein is CASSYVAGGMNYNEQFF. The rearrangement uses TRBV6-8 and TRBJ2-1, with D possibly being TRBD1 (7 bases). V was trimmed by 2 bases and J by 3 bases, leaving 17 bases between them. CDR1 and CDR2 from the germline V gene are MNHGY and SAAAGT. The CDR3 has 17 amino acids.

The count of this clone is one. The chain links TRBV7-2 to TRBJ1-2; 8 nucleotides line up with TRBD1. Germline loops: CDR1 SGHTA, CDR2 FQGNSA. This CDR3 contains 16 residues. Trimming removed 1 base from V and 2 bases from J; junction bases left unmatched: 6. In nucleotides, the CDR3 is TGTGCCAGCAGCTTAGGGCAGGGGGCGCCGAACTATGGCTACACCTTC. This translates into CASSLGQGAPNYGYTF. Variable domain in full (rest from reference TRBV7-2 and TRBJ1-2): GAGVSQSPSNKVTEKGKDVELRCDPISGHTALYWYRQSLGQGLEFLIYFQGNSAPDKSGLPSDRFSAERTGGSVSTLTIQRTQQEDSAVYLCASSLGQGAPNYGYTFGSGTRLTVV.

The rearrangement uses TRBV5-4 and TRBJ1-2; D is unresolved. Germline V gene lookup returns CDR1 SGHNT and CDR2 YYREEE (reference sequence). The germline V and J ends were trimmed by 1 base and 1 base, with 5 bases remaining between them. The CDR3 length is 13 residues. CDR3 residues: CASSLNNNYGYTF. CDR3 coding DNA: TGTGCCAGCAGCTTGAATAATAACTATGGCTACACCTTC.

The chain carries TRBV29-1 and TRBJ2-3, with TRBD2 matching over 9 bases. The V segment lost 2 bases and the J segment 2 bases; nucleotides outside the gene matches: 2. In germline, CDR1 is SQVTM, CDR2 ANQGSEA. The CDR3 runs 14 residues. Here the CDR3 reads CSVELAGHTDTQYF. For the CDR3, the DNA is TGCAGCGTTGAACTAGCGGGGCACACAGATACGCAGTATTTT.

This rearrangement joins TRBV18 to TRBJ2-7, with TRBD1 matching 9 bases. The CDR3 sequence is 14 residues long. CDR1 KGHSH and CDR2 LQKENI come from the germline V gene. The trim removed 4 bases at V and 1 base at J, leaving 2 bases unmatched. This chain's CDR3 is CASSQQGASYEQYV. CDR3 nucleotide sequence: TGTGCCAGCTCACAACAGGGGGCTTCCTACGAGCAGTACGTC.

J is TRBJ2-2 and V is TRBV5-5; tentative D call: TRBD1 (5 bases). The CDR3 covers 14 residues. The germline V and J ends were trimmed by 0 bases and 3 bases, with 6 bases remaining between them. Germline values: CDR1 SGHKS, CDR2 YYEKEE (reference sequence). DNA of the CDR3: TGTGCCAGCAGCTTGGGACAGTACACCGGGGAGCTGTTTTTT. This codes for CASSLGQYTGELFF.

The V and J genes are TRBV4-3 and TRBJ1-4, with TRBD1 matching 9 bases. Germline V gene lookup returns CDR1 LGHNA and CDR2 YSLEER. Trimming took 0 bases from V and 8 from J; bases not matched to a gene: 10. The CDR3 contains 17 residues. CDR3 in amino acids: CASSQDLGGQGKEKLFF. Written as DNA, the CDR3 is TGCGCCAGCAGCCAAGATTTAGGGGGACAGGGAAAGGAAAAACTGTTTTTT.

V usage is TRBV7-9 and J usage is TRBJ2-1, with 9 nucleotides matching TRBD2. CDR3 length: 14 amino acids. Unmatched junction bases numbered 5, after V lost 5 bases and J lost 6 bases. The germline CDR1 and CDR2 sequences are SEHNR and FQNEAQ (reference sequence). Written as DNA, the CDR3 is TGTGCCAGCAGCGAGGGACTAGCTCTCAATGAGCAGTTCTTC. Translating it yields CASSEGLALNEQFF.

The chain combines TRBV5-8 with TRBJ2-1, with D perhaps TRBD2 (5 bases). Germline V gives CDR1 SGHTS, CDR2 YDEGEE. There are 15 residues in the CDR3. V was pared by 4 bases and J by 2 bases, with 13 bases between. The CDR3 region has the DNA TGTGCCAGCAGCGGAGGATATGCTCCCTACAATGAGCAGTTCTTC. It translates to CASSGGYAPYNEQFF.

The V call is TRBV15, the J call TRBJ2-1, with a possible D match to TRBD1 (6 bases). Germline V CDR1 and CDR2: LNHNV, YYDKDF (reference sequence). There are 14 residues in the CDR3. V lost 6 bases, J lost 2 bases, and 11 bases lay in between. The CDR3 coding sequence is TGTGCCACCAGAGAGGGGGAACCCTACAATGAGCAGTTCTTC. This codes for CATREGEPYNEQFF.

The rearrangement uses TRBV2 and TRBJ1-2, with D perhaps matching TRBD1 (6 bases). The CDR3 has 12 amino acids. V gave up 6 bases and J gave up 6 bases, with 11 bases separating them. Germline CDR1 reads SNHLY; CDR2 reads FYNNEI. In DNA form, the CDR3 reads TGTGCCAGCAGACGTCAGGGGAATGGCTACACCTTC. As protein: CASRRQGNGYTF.

The rearrangement links TRBV7-9 to TRBJ1-4; TRBD1 is a possible D gene (6 bases). V was pared by 5 bases and J by 8 bases, with 18 bases between. This CDR3 is built from 15 residues. Germline V gene sequence: CDR1 SEHNR, CDR2 FQNEAQ (reference sequence). DNA for the CDR3: TGTGCCAGCAGCCCAACAGGGTCGGTCGGGGAAAAACTGTTTTTT. As protein: CASSPTGSVGEKLFF.